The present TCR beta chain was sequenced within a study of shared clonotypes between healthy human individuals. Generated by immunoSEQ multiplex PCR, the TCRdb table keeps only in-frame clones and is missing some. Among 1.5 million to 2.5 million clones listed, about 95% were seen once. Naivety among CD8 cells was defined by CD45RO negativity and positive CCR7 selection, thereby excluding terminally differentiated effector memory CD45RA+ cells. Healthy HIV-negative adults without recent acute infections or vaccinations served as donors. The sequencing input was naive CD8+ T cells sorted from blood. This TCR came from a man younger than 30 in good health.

Here the CDR3 reads CASSLQVMNTEAFF. In nucleotides, the CDR3 is TGTGCCAGCAGCCTCCAGGTGATGAACACTGAAGCTTTCTTT. V gene TRBV5-4 combines with J gene TRBJ1-1; D is unresolved. V dropped 4 bases and J dropped 0 bases, with 10 bases sitting between them. Per the germline V gene, CDR1 is SGHNT and CDR2 is YYREEE (reference sequence). CDR3 size: 14 residues. Combining the CDR3 with reference TRBV5-4 and TRBJ1-1 gives the whole variable domain ETGVTQSPTHLIKTRGQQVTLRCSSQSGHNTVSWYQQALGQGPQFIFQYYREEENGRGNFPPRFSGLQFPNYSSELNVNALELDDSALYLCASSLQVMNTEAFFGQGTRLTVV.